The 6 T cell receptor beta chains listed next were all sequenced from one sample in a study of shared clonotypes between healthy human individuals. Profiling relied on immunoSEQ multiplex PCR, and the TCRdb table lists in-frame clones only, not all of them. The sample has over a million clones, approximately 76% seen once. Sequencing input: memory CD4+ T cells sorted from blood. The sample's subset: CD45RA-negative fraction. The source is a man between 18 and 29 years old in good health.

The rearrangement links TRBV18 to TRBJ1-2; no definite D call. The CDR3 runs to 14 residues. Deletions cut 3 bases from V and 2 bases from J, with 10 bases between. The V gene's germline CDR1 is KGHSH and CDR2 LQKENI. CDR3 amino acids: CASSPGSQNYGYTF. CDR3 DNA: TGTGCCAGCTCACCCGGCTCCCAGAACTATGGCTACACCTTC. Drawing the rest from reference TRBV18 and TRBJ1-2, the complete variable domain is NAGVMQNPRHLVRRRGQEARLRCSPMKGHSHVYWYRQLPEEGLKFMVYLQKENIIDESGMPKERFSAEFPKEGPSILRIQQVVRGDSAAYFCASSPGSQNYGYTFGSGTRLTVV.

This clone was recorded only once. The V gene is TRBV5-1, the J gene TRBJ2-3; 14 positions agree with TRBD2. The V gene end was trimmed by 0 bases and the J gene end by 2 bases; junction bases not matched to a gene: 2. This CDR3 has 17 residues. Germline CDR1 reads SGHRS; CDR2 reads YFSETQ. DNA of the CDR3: TGCGCCAGCAGCTTGGGACTAGCGGGGGGGCTCACAGATACGCAGTATTTT. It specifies CASSLGLAGGLTDTQYF.

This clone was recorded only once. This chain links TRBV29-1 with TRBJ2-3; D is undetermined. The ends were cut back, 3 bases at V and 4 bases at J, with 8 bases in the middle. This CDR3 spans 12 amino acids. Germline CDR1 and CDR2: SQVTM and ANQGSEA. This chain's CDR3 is CSVEATPDTQYF. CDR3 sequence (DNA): TGCAGCGTTGAGGCTACGCCAGATACGCAGTATTTT.

CDR3 in amino acids: CASGLQGQGTEAFF. The CDR3 DNA sequence: TGTGCCAGCGGCCTACAGGGACAGGGCACTGAAGCTTTCTTT. The rearrangement uses TRBV28 and TRBJ1-1; TRBD1 matches 9 bases. V lost 8 bases, J lost 4 bases, and 8 bases stayed unmatched. In germline, CDR1 is MDHEN, CDR2 SYDVKM. The CDR3 runs to 14 residues.

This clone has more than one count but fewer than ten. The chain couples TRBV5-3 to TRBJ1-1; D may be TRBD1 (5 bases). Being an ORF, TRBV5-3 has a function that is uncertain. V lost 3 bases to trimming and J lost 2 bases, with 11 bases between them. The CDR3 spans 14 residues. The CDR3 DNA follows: TGTGCCAGAAGCTGGAGGGGAGACAACACTGAAGCTTTCTTT. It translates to CARSWRGDNTEAFF.

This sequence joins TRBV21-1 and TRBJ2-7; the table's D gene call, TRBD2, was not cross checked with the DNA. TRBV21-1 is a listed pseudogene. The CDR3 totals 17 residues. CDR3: CASNYHPGLAGLHEQYF. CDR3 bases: TGTGCCAGCAACTACCACCCGGGACTAGCGGGCCTACACGAGCAGTACTTC.